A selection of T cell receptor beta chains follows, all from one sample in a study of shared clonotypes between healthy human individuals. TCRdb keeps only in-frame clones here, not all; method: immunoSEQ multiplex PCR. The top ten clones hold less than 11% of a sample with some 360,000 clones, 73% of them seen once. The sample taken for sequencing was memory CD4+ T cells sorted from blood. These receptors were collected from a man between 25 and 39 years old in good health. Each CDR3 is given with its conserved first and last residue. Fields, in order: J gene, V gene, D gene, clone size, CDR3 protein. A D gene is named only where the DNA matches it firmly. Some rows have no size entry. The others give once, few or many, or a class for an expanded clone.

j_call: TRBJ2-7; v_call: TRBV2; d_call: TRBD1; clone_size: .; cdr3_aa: CASTPETGGLYEQYF
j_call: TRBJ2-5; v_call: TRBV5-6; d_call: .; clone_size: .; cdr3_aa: CASSFDRMQETQYF
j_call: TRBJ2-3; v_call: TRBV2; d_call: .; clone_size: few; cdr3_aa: CAIQTDTQYF
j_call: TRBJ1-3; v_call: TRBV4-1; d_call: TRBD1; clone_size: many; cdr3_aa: CASEGTGFGNTIYF
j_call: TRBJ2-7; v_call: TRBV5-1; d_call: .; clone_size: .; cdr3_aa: CASSLGLVYEQYF
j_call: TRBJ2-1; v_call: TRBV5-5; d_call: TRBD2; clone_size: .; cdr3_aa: CASSRTSSLSNEQFF
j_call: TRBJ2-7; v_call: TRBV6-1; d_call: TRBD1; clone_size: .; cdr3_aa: CASSDMGTGSYEQYF
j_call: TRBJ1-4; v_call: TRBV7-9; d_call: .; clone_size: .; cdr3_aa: CAGSDLKALSEKLFF
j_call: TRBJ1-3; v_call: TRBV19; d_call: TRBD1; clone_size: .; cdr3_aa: CASSTRATGGSGNTIYF
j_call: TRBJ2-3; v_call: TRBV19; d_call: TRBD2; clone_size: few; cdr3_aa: CASTPAPGTSGSGGDTQYF
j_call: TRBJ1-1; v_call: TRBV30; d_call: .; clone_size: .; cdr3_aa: CAWSLPPTGNTEAFF
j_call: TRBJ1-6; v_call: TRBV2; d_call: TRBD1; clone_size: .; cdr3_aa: CASRTSGTEISPLHF
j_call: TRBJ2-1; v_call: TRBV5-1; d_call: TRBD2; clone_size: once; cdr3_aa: CASSPAGVSYNEQFF
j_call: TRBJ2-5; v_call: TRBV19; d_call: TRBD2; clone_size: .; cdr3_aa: CASSPRTSGGEQTQYF